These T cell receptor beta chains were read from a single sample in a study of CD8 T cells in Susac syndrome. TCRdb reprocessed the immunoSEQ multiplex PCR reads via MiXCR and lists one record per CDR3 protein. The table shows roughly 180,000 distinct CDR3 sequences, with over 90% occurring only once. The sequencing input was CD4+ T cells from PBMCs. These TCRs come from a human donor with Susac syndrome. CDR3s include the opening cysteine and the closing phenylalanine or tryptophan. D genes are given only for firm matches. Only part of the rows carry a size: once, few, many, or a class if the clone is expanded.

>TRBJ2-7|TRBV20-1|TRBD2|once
CSARGLAGAEQYF
TGCAGTGCTCGAGGACTAGCGGGCGCGGAGCAGTACTTC
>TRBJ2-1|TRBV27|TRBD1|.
CASSPGQGNPSSSYNEQFF
TGTGCCAGCAGTCCAGGACAGGGGAACCCGTCTAGCTCCTACAATGAGCAGTTCTTC
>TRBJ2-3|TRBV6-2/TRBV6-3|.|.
CASSPLRDTQYF
TGTGCCAGCAGTCCACTACGTGATACGCAGTATTTT
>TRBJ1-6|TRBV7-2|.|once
CASSSNSPLHF
TGTGCCAGCAGTTCCAATTCACCCCTCCACTTT
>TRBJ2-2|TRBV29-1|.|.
CSVDRGGTGELFF
TGCAGCGTTGATCGGGGAGGCACCGGGGAGCTGTTTTTT
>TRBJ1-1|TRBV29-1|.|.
CSGGDGTNTEAFF
TGCAGCGGGGGGGACGGAACGAACACTGAAGCTTTCTTT
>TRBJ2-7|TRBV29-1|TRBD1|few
CSVVGTGSTYEQYF
TGCAGCGTTGTGGGGACAGGGTCGACCTACGAGCAGTACTTC
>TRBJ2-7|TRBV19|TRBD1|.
CASSTRDRVFDEQYF
TGTGCCAGTAGTACACGGGACAGAGTATTCGACGAGCAGTACTTC
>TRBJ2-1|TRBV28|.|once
CASSLMGPEKGYNEQFF
TGTGCCAGCAGTTTGATGGGACCCGAAAAGGGATACAATGAGCAGTTCTTC
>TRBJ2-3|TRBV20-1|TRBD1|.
CSARPTGQGPDTQYF
TGCAGTGCTAGACCGACGGGACAGGGGCCCGATACGCAGTATTTT
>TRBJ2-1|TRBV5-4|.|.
CASSLGGGRDSYNEQFF
TGTGCCAGCAGCTTGGGGGGCGGGCGGGACTCCTACAATGAGCAGTTCTTC
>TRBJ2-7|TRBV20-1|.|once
CSAAYREKEQYF
TGCAGTGCTGCCTACAGGGAAAAGGAGCAGTACTTC
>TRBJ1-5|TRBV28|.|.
CASSFPGPQHF
TGTGCCAGCAGTTTTCCGGGGCCCCAGCATTTT
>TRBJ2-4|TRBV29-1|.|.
CSVQGRAKNIQYF
TGCAGCGTCCAAGGCCGAGCCAAAAACATTCAGTACTTC
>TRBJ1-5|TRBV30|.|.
CAWSLGGHQPQHF
TGTGCCTGGAGCCTGGGGGGACATCAGCCCCAGCATTTT
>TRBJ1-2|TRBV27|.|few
CASSLRGNYGYTF
TGTGCCAGCAGTTTACGGGGTAACTATGGCTACACCTTC
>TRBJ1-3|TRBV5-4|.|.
CASSLGQYSGNTIYF
TGTGCCAGCAGCTTGGGGCAGTACTCTGGAAACACCATATATTTT
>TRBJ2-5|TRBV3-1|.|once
CASSLWTTQETQYF
TGTGCCAGCAGCCTCTGGACAACCCAAGAGACCCAGTACTTC
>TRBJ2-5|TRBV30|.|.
CAWSVGSQETQYF
TGTGCCTGGAGTGTGGGCAGCCAAGAGACCCAGTACTTC
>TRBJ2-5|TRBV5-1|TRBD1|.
CASTRTGQETQYF
TGCGCCAGCACTCGGACAGGACAAGAGACCCAGTACTTC
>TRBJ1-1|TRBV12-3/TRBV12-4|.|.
CASSLQQGYTEAFF
TGTGCCAGCAGTTTACAACAGGGTTACACTGAAGCTTTCTTT
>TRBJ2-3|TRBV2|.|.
CASRTTPTDTQYF
TGTGCCAGCCGGACTACCCCCACGGATACGCAGTATTTT
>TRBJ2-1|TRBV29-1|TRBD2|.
CSVGEGFSYNEQFF
TGCAGCGTTGGGGAGGGTTTCTCCTACAATGAGCAGTTCTTC
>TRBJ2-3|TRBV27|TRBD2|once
CASSFRLATDTQYF
TGTGCCAGCAGTTTCAGACTAGCGACAGATACGCAGTATTTT
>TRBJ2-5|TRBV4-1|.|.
CASSQVLAGRETQYF
TGCGCCAGCAGCCAAGTTTTGGCAGGGAGGGAGACCCAGTACTTC
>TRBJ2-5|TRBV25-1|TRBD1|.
CASSEFKGQGETQYF
TGTGCCAGCAGTGAATTCAAGGGACAGGGTGAGACCCAGTACTTC
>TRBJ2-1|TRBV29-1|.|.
CSVEPRDNEQFF
TGCAGCGTTGAACCGAGAGACAATGAGCAGTTCTTC
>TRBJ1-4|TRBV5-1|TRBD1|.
CASSLTGDSTNEKLFF
TGCGCCAGCAGCTTAACAGGGGATTCAACTAATGAAAAACTGTTTTTT
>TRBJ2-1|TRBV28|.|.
CASSPRTYGSYNEQFF
TGTGCCAGCAGCCCGCGGACGTATGGCTCCTACAATGAGCAGTTCTTC
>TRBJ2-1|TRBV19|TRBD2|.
CASSKAGLAEFNEQFF
TGTGCCAGTAGTAAGGCGGGACTAGCGGAGTTCAATGAGCAGTTCTTC
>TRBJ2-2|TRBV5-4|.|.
CASSLERAVSGELFF
TGTGCCAGCAGCTTGGAGAGGGCGGTATCCGGGGAGCTGTTTTTT